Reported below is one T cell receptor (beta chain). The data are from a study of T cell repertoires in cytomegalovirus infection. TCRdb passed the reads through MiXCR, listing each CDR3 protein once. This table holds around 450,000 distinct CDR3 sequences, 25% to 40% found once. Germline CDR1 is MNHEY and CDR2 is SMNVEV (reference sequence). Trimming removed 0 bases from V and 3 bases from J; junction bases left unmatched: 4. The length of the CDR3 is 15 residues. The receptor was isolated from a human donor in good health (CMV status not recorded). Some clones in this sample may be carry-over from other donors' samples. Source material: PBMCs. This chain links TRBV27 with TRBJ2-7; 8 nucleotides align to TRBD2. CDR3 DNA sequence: TGTGCCAGCAGTTTATCAATAGCGGGGAGCTACGAGCAGTACTTC. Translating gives CASSLSIAGSYEQYF.